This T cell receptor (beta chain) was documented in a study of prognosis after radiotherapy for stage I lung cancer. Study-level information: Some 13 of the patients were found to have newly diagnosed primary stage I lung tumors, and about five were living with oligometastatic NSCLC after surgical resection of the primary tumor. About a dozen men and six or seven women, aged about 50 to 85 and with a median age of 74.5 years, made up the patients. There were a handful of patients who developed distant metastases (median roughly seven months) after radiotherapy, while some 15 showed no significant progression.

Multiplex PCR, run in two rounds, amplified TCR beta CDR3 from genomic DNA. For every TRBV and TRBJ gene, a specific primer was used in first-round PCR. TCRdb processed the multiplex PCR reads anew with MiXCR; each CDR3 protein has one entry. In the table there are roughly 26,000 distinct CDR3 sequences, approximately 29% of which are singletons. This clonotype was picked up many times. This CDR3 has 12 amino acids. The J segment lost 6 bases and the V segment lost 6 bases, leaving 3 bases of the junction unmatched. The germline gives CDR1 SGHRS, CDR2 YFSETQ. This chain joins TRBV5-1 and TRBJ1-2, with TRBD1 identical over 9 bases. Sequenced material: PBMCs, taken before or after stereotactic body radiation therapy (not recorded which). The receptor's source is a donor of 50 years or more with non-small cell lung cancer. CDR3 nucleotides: TGCGCCAGCACCCGGGACAGGGATGGCTACACCTTC. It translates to CASTRDRDGYTF.